The 27 T cell receptor beta chains below all came from one sample that was sequenced in a study of blood T cell repertoires in COVID-19. TCRdb keeps only in-frame clones here, not all; method: immunoSEQ multiplex PCR. The table lists some 200,000 clones, 83% of them singletons, with about 4.8% in the top ten. Sequencing used PBMCs or T cells enriched from blood (not recorded which). These receptors were collected from a woman between 45 and 65 years old who had been exposed to COVID-19.

The chain is built from TRBV5-1 and TRBJ2-1; D is uncertain. Trimming cost V 2 bases and J 9 bases, with 12 bases left between them. The CDR3 runs 13 residues. CDR1 and CDR2 from the germline V gene are SGHRS and YFSETQ. In DNA, the CDR3 is TGCGCCAGCAGCTTTTCATCTCTCGGTGAGCAGTTCTTC. This translates into CASSFSSLGEQFF.

The chain uses TRBV2 and TRBJ1-6; maybe TRBD1 (6 bases). V was pared by 5 bases and J by 7 bases, with 12 bases between. This CDR3 is built from 14 residues. Germline CDR1 reads SNHLY; CDR2 reads FYNNEI. The CDR3: CASSIVQGNSPLHF. CDR3 DNA sequence: TGTGCCAGCAGTATCGTACAGGGAAATTCACCCCTCCACTTT.

This rearrangement joins TRBV5-5 to TRBJ2-7; a weak D match, TRBD1 (6 bases). Per germline, CDR1 SGHKS and CDR2 YYEKEE (reference sequence). This CDR3 contains 17 residues. Trimming took off 2 bases at V and 0 bases at J, with 18 bases between the two ends. CDR3 sequence reads: CASSFGQPRKSSYEQYF. As DNA, the CDR3 is TGTGCCAGCAGCTTTGGACAGCCCCGAAAATCCTCCTACGAGCAGTACTTC.

The chain joins TRBV10-3 to TRBJ1-2, with D unresolved. Germline-derived CDR1 and CDR2 are ENHRY and SYGVKD. Trimming took 2 bases from V and 4 from J, leaving 8 bases between them. The CDR3 is 13 amino acids. Written as DNA, the CDR3 is TGTGCCATCAGTGAGAACAGAGTCTATGGCTACACCTTC. Its translation is CAISENRVYGYTF.

This chain links TRBV28 with TRBJ1-3; D uncertain. Trimming removed 10 bases at V and 6 bases at J, with 16 bases between. The CDR3 spans 13 residues. Germline V gene data show CDR1 as MDHEN and CDR2 as SYDVKM. CDR3 DNA sequence: TGTGCCACCCAAGAGCCCGCAAAAAACACCATATATTTT. This sequence encodes CATQEPAKNTIYF.

The chain uses TRBV5-1 and TRBJ1-1; D is ambiguous. This CDR3 region has 14 residues. Germline V gene sequence: CDR1 SGHRS, CDR2 YFSETQ. V lost 0 bases and J lost 4, with 10 bases in between. In DNA, the CDR3 is TGCGCCAGCAGCTTGGGAGGGCGAGGCACTGAAGCTTTCTTT. Translated, it gives CASSLGGRGTEAFF. Supplemented by reference TRBV5-1 and TRBJ1-1, the full variable domain reads KAGVTQTPRYLIKTRGQQVTLSCSPISGHRSVSWYQQTPGQGLQFLFEYFSETQRNKGNFPGRFSGRQFSNSRSEMNVSTLELGDSALYLCASSLGGRGTEAFFGQGTRLTVV.

The J gene is TRBJ1-5, the V gene TRBV27; D ambiguous. Trimming pared 3 bases from V and 3 bases from J, leaving 6 bases between. This CDR3 is built from 13 residues. The germline V gene has CDR1 MNHEY and CDR2 SMNVEV (reference sequence). This CDR3 reads CASSFGINQPQHF. The CDR3, as DNA: TGTGCCAGCAGTTTCGGGATCAATCAGCCCCAGCATTTT.

CDR3 amino acids: CASSWRASYNEQFF. The CDR3 DNA reads TGTGCCAGCAGTTGGAGGGCCTCCTACAATGAGCAGTTCTTC. The chain links TRBV28 to TRBJ2-1, with D possibly being TRBD2 (6 bases). This CDR3 is built from 14 residues. Per germline, CDR1 MDHEN and CDR2 SYDVKM. Trimming cost V 4 bases and J 0 bases, with 7 bases left between them.

The chain joins TRBV2 to TRBJ2-7; 7 nucleotides align to TRBD1. This CDR3 is built from 14 residues. V gave up 7 bases and J gave up 5 bases; unmatched junction bases: 11. The germline gives CDR1 SNHLY, CDR2 FYNNEI. The CDR3 is CASTPDRIVHEQYF. As DNA, the CDR3 is TGTGCCAGCACCCCGGACAGGATAGTTCACGAGCAGTACTTC.

The chain recombines TRBV30 with TRBJ1-2; the match to TRBD1 covers 7 bases. There are 14 residues in the CDR3. The ends lost 4 bases at V and 0 bases at J; junction bases unmatched: 5. Germline V gene lookup returns CDR1 GTSNPN and CDR2 SVGIG (reference sequence). The CDR3 DNA reads TGTGCCTGGATACGGACAGGCTCTAACTATGGCTACACCTTC. Encoded protein: CAWIRTGSNYGYTF.

The V gene is TRBV5-1, the J gene TRBJ2-3; 8 bases match TRBD1. The CDR3 is made up of 16 amino acids. The germline V gene has CDR1 SGHRS and CDR2 YFSETQ. V trimming: 3 bases; J trimming: 4 bases; junction bases outside the gene matches: 10. The CDR3 reads CASSWGTGLNSDTQYF. The CDR3 nucleotides are TGCGCCAGCAGCTGGGGGACAGGTTTAAACTCAGATACGCAGTATTTT.

The table lists this clone with a count of one. The V call is TRBV6-5, the J call TRBJ2-2; TRBD2 aligns across 8 bases. The V and J ends lost 6 bases and 5 bases, in that order; junction bases with no gene match: 2. The CDR3 is 13 residues long. Germline V gives CDR1 MNHEY, CDR2 SVGAGI. This chain's CDR3 is CASSRGGTGELFF. CDR3 coding DNA: TGTGCCAGCAGCCGGGGGGGGACCGGGGAGCTGTTTTTT.

The V gene is TRBV3-1 (or the pseudogene TRBV3-2), the J gene TRBJ1-2; D is possibly TRBD1 (6 bases). From germline, CDR1 is LGHDT and CDR2 YNNKEL (reference sequence). V lost 7 bases, J lost 6 bases, and 15 bases lay in between. The CDR3 runs to 13 residues. CDR3 in DNA: TGTGCCAGCACTTTAAGGGGGGGACATGGCTACACCTTC. Its translation: CASTLRGGHGYTF.

This clone was seen a handful of times. The chain has TRBV18 and TRBJ1-5; tentative D call: TRBD1 (5 bases). Germline-derived CDR1 and CDR2 are KGHSH and LQKENI. This CDR3 comprises 15 residues. With 2 bases removed from V and 5 bases from J, the gap between germline ends came to 13 bases. Here the CDR3 DNA reads TGTGCCAGCTCACCAGGGGCCCTGGACGATCAGCCCCAGCATTTT. It is translated as CASSPGALDDQPQHF.

The chain has TRBV2 and TRBJ2-7, with a possible D match to TRBD1 (6 bases). The CDR3 loop spans 12 amino acids. Trimming took 4 bases from V and 9 from J, leaving 13 bases between them. Per the germline V gene, CDR1 is SNHLY and CDR2 is FYNNEI. The CDR3 region is CASSVGTQGQYF. CDR3 nucleotide sequence: TGTGCCAGCAGTGTTGGTACACAGGGGCAGTACTTC.

V is TRBV11-2 and J is TRBJ1-1, with a tentative D call TRBD1 (5 bases). Per the germline V gene, CDR1 is SGHAT and CDR2 is FQNNGV. CDR3 length: 18 residues. With 5 bases removed from V and 0 bases from J, the gap between germline ends came to 22 bases. In nucleotides, the CDR3 is TGTGCCAGCAGCCGAAGACTTACAGGCGGGGGAATGAACACTGAAGCTTTCTTT. Translating gives CASSRRLTGGGMNTEAFF.

The rearrangement joins TRBV7-9 to TRBJ2-1, with TRBD2 as a possible D gene (5 bases). The CDR3 is 15 amino acids. The germline gives CDR1 SEHNR, CDR2 FQNEAQ (reference sequence). The V end was cut by 4 bases, the J end by 0 bases, with 10 bases between. CDR3 in amino acids: CASSSPRGSYNEQFF. For the CDR3, the DNA is TGTGCCAGCAGCTCCCCCCGGGGCTCCTACAATGAGCAGTTCTTC. The whole variable domain, remainder taken from reference TRBV7-9 and TRBJ2-1, is DTGVSQNPRHKITKRGQNVTFRCDPISEHNRLYWYRQTLGQGPEFLTYFQNEAQLEKSRLLSDRFSAERPKGSFSTLEIQRTEQGDSAMYLCASSSPRGSYNEQFFGPGTRLTVL.

This chain connects TRBV18 to TRBJ2-1, with D perhaps TRBD2 (7 bases). This CDR3 is 15 amino acids long. Germline CDR1 KGHSH, CDR2 LQKENI. V was shortened by 2 bases and J by 3 bases, with 11 bases between the two germline ends. The CDR3, as DNA: TGTGCCAGCTCACCAAGGGGGGGTATCTACAATGAGCAGTTCTTC. It is translated as CASSPRGGIYNEQFF.

The J gene is TRBJ1-5, the V gene TRBV18; no clear D. This CDR3 comprises 14 residues. The V end was cut by 3 bases, the J end by 3 bases, with 9 bases between. Germline loops: CDR1 KGHSH, CDR2 LQKENI. The CDR3 DNA sequence: TGTGCCAGCTCACCGGCCGGGTCCAATCAGCCCCAGCATTTT. Its translation: CASSPAGSNQPQHF.

J is TRBJ2-7 and V is TRBV7-2, with D possibly matching TRBD2 (6 bases). The CDR3 loop spans 14 amino acids. Trimming left V 1 base short and J 4 bases short, with 11 bases between. CDR1 is SGHTA, CDR2 FQGNSA, per germline. The CDR3 sequence: CASSLEDRGYEQYF. DNA for the CDR3: TGTGCCAGCAGCTTAGAGGACCGGGGGTACGAGCAGTACTTC.

V and J are TRBV28 and TRBJ1-3, with D tentatively TRBD1 (5 bases). Trimming cost V 6 bases and J 1 base, with 10 bases left between them. Germline loops: CDR1 MDHEN, CDR2 SYDVKM. This CDR3 is built from 14 residues. CDR3 sequence reads: CASRTQDSGNTIYF. DNA for the CDR3: TGTGCCAGCAGGACACAGGATTCTGGAAACACCATATATTTT. Full variable domain (missing parts from reference TRBV28 and TRBJ1-3): DVKVTQSSRYLVKRTGEKVFLECVQDMDHENMFWYRQDPGLGLRLIYFSYDVKMKEKGDIPEGYSVSREKKERFSLILESASTNQTSMYLCASRTQDSGNTIYFGEGSWLTVV.

The CDR3 loop reads CASSLYGSTEAFF. The CDR3 coding sequence is TGTGCCAGCTCCTTATATGGTAGCACTGAAGCTTTCTTT. The chain carries TRBV7-9 and TRBJ1-1, with D hard to call. V lost 8 bases to trimming and J lost 4 bases, with 14 bases between them. In germline, CDR1 is SEHNR, CDR2 FQNEAQ (reference sequence). CDR3 size: 13 residues.

Only one count was recorded for this clone. The V and J genes are TRBV28 and TRBJ1-1; D gene uncertain. V was cut by 7 bases and J by 1 base, with 13 bases left in between. This CDR3 region has 14 residues. Germline CDR1 is MDHEN and CDR2 is SYDVKM. CDR3 sequence (DNA): TGTGCCAGCAAGAACGCTGGAGGGAACACTGAAGCTTTCTTT. As protein: CASKNAGGNTEAFF.

V gene TRBV6-5 combines with J gene TRBJ1-5, with D possibly TRBD1 on 6 matching bases. CDR3 size: 14 residues. Germline V gives CDR1 MNHEY, CDR2 SVGAGI. V gave up 6 bases and J gave up 6 bases, with 15 bases separating them. CDR3 DNA sequence: TGTGCCAGCAGACCCGGACAGAACCCTCAGCCCCAGCATTTT. Its protein is CASRPGQNPQPQHF.

The chain employs TRBV18 and TRBJ2-1; 14 bases align to TRBD2. The CDR3 covers 19 residues. The trim removed 6 bases at V and 3 bases at J, leaving 13 bases unmatched. Germline CDR1 is KGHSH and CDR2 is LQKENI. DNA of the CDR3: TGTGCCAGCTCCCTTCGGACTAGCGGGGGGACCTTTATCTACAATGAGCAGTTCTTC. Translated: CASSLRTSGGTFIYNEQFF.

This rearrangement joins TRBV13 to TRBJ1-3; D is perhaps TRBD1 (6 bases). Germline V gene data show CDR1 as PRHDT and CDR2 as FYEKMQ (reference sequence). The CDR3 sequence is 15 residues long. Trimming removed 6 bases at V and 4 bases at J, with 16 bases between. In DNA form, the CDR3 reads TGTGCCAGCAGATCACAGGGAATGGGAGGAAACACCATATATTTT. Protein: CASRSQGMGGNTIYF.

This clone was detected only once. V gene TRBV2 combines with J gene TRBJ2-3; D uncertain. Trimming pared 6 bases from V and 6 bases from J, leaving 10 bases between. Germline lookup yields CDR1 SNHLY and CDR2 FYNNEI. The CDR3 is made up of 12 amino acids. The CDR3 DNA follows: TGTGCCAGCAGCCTTAGTCTGGATACGCAGTATTTT. This sequence encodes CASSLSLDTQYF. Variable domain in full (rest from reference TRBV2 and TRBJ2-3): EPEVTQTPSHQVTQMGQEVILRCVPISNHLYFYWYRQILGQKVEFLVSFYNNEISEKSEIFDDQFSVERPDGSNFTLKIRSTKLEDSAMYFCASSLSLDTQYFGPGTRLTVL.